This record concerns one T cell receptor (beta chain) sequence. With only one base between it and a far larger clone, this is likely a read error. Primed by a sample-barcoded 5' primer and a J-beta primer mix, a second PCR proceeded for about 6 to 12 cycles. TCRdb re-called the 5' RACE reads through MiXCR, storing one row per CDR3 protein. Of roughly 680,000 distinct CDR3 sequences listed, under 65% are singletons. Trimming removed 6 bases from V and 2 bases from J, with 10 bases in between. CDR3 length: 13 residues. This sample was taken from a study of blood T cells in healthy people across ages. J is TRBJ1-2 and V is TRBV12-3 or TRBV12-4; weak D call: TRBD1 (5 bases). The receptor's source is a woman over 75 in good health. The sequencing input was blood. CDR3 bases: TGTGCCAGCAGCCCCAACAGGAACTATGGCTACACCTTC. Translated: CASSPNRNYGYTF.